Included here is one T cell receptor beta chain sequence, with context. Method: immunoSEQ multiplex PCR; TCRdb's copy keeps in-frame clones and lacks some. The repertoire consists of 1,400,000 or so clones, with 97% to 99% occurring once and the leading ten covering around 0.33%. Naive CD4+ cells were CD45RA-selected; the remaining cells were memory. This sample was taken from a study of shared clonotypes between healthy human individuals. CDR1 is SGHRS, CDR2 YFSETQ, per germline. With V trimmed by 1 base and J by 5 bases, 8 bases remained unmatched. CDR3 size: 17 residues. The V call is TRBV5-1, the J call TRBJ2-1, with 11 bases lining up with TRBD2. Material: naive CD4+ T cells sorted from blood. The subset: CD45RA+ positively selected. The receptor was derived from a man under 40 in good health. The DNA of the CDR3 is TGCGCCAGCAGCTTGTTGGGGACTAGCGGATTGCACAATGAGCAGTTCTTC. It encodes CASSLLGTSGLHNEQFF.